This T cell receptor beta chain was captured by sequencing in a study of blood T cells in healthy people across ages. CDR3 size: 13 residues. The germline CDR1 and CDR2 sequences are SGHNT and YYREEE (reference sequence). V dropped 0 bases and J dropped 6 bases, with 10 bases sitting between them. Using a J-beta primer mix together with a sample-barcoded 5' primer, a second PCR was run for roughly 7 to 11 cycles. TCRdb redid the calling of the 5' RACE reads with MiXCR, one entry per CDR3 protein. The table shows around 1.5 million distinct CDR3 sequences, with 34% occurring only once. The sequence came from a woman in her 30s in good health. Input material: blood. The chain is built from TRBV5-4 and TRBJ2-7; D gene ambiguous. In DNA form, the CDR3 reads TGTGCCAGCAGCTTGGAGTTTGCCGGCGAGCAGTACTTC. Translation gives CASSLEFAGEQYF.